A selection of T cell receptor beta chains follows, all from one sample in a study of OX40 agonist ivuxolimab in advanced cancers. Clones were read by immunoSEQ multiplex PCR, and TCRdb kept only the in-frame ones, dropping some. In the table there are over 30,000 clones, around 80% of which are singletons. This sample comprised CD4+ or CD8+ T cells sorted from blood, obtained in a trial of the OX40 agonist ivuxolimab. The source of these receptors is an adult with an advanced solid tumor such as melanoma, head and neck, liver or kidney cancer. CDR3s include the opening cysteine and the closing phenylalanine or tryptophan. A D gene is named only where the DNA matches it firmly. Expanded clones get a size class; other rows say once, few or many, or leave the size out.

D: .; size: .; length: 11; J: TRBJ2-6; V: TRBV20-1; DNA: TGCAAGGCTGGGGGGGCCAACGTCCTGACTTTC; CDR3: CKAGGANVLTF
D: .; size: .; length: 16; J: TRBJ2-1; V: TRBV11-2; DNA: TGTGCCAGCAGCCCAGGAGGCCAGGGGTCCTACAATGAGCAGTTCTTC; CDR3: CASSPGGQGSYNEQFF
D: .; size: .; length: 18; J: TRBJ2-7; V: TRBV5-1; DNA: TGCGCCAGCAGCGTCGACCGGAACATAGGGCGGTCAGCCTACGAGCAGTACTTC; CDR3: CASSVDRNIGRSAYEQYF
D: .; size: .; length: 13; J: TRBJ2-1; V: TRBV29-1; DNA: TGCAGCGTTGATCGTGACATCTACAATGAGCAGTTCTTC; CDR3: CSVDRDIYNEQFF
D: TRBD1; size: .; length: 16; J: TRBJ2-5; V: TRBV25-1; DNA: TGTGCCAGCAGCGGAAGGACAGGGGCGTACCAAGAGACCCAGTACTTC; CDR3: CASSGRTGAYQETQYF
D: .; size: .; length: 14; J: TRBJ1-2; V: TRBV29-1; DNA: TGCAGCGTTGTTGAGAGGGGCAGGAACTATGGCTACACCTTC; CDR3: CSVVERGRNYGYTF
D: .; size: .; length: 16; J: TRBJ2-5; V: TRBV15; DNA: TGTGCCACCAGCAGAGAGGGTAGGGGAGTTATGGAGACCCAGTACTTC; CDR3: CATSREGRGVMETQYF
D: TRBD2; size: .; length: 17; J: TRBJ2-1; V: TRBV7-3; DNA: TGTGCCAGCAGCCCCAAAATCCTAGCGGGGGGCGCCGGTAGGCAGTTCTTC; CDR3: CASSPKILAGGAGRQFF
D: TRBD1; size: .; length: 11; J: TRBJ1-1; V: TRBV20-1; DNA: TGCAGTGCGGGACAGGTTCAAGGGGCTTTCTTT; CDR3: CSAGQVQGAFF
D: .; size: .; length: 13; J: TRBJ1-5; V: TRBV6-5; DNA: TGTGCCATCAGTGGACGGGGGGATCAGCCCCAGCATTTT; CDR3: CAISGRGDQPQHF
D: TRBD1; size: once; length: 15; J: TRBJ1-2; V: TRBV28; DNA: TGTGCCAGCAGTCCCTTGGGACAGGGTAACTATGGCTACACCTTC; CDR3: CASSPLGQGNYGYTF
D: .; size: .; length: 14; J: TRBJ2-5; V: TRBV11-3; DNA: TGTGCCAGCAGCCGGACAGGGAGGGGAGAGACCCAGTACTTC; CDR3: CASSRTGRGETQYF
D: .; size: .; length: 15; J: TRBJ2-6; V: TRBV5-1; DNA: TGCGCCAGCAGCAACCAGGGTGCCGGGGCCAACGTCCTGACTTTC; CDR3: CASSNQGAGANVLTF
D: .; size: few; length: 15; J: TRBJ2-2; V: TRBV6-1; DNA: TGTGCCAGCAGTGAAAGTACAGGCGGCGCCGGGGAGCTGTTTTTT; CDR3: CASSESTGGAGELFF
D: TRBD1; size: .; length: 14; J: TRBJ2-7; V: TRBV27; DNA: TGTGCCAGCAGAATCAACTACAGGGGGTACGAGCAGTACTTC; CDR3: CASRINYRGYEQYF
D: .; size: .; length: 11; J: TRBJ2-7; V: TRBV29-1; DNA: TGCAGCGTTTCACAGGGAGCCGAGCAGTACTTC; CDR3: CSVSQGAEQYF
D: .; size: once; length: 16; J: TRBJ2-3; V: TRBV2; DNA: TGTGCCAGCAGGAGGGGGTTCGGACGGGGCACAGATACGCAGTATTTT; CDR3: CASRRGFGRGTDTQYF
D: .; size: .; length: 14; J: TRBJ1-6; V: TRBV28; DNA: TGTGCCAGCAGTTCCGGGACATACAATTCACCCCTCCACTTT; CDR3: CASSSGTYNSPLHF
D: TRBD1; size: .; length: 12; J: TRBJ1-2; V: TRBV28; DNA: TGTGCCAGCAGTACAGGGACAGATGGCTACACCTTC; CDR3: CASSTGTDGYTF
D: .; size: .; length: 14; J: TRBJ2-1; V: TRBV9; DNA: TGTGCCAGCAGCCCCTACGGCGGGGGCTATGAGCAGTTCTTC; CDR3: CASSPYGGGYEQFF
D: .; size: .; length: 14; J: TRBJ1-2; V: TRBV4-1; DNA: TGCGCCAGCAGCCAAGTATCGGTTGACTATGGCTACACCTTC; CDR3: CASSQVSVDYGYTF
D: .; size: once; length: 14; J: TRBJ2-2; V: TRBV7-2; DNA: TGTGCCAGCAGCACCACGGTTGGCACCGGGGAGCTGTTTTTT; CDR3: CASSTTVGTGELFF
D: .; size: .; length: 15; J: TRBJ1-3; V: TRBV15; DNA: TGTGCCACCAGCAGGGAACAGGGCTCTGGAAACACCATATATTTT; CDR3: CATSREQGSGNTIYF
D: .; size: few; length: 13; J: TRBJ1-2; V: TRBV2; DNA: TGTGCCAGCACCCTAATCCAGGGGAGCGGCTACACCTTC; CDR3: CASTLIQGSGYTF
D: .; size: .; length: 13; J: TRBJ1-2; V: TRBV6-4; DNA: TGTGCCAGCAGTGATCTGGGAGGCTATGGCTACACCTTC; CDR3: CASSDLGGYGYTF
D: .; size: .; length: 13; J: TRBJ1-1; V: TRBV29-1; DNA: TGCAGCGCCGAACGGGGGGCTAACACTGAAGCTTTCTTT; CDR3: CSAERGANTEAFF
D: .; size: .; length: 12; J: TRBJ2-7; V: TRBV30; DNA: TGTGCCTGGAGTGCCTCTAGTCACGAGCAGTACTTC; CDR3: CAWSASSHEQYF
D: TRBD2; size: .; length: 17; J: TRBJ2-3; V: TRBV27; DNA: TGTGCCAGCAATAAAATTAGCGGGGGTAGCAGGGTAGATACGCAGTATTTT; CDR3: CASNKISGGSRVDTQYF
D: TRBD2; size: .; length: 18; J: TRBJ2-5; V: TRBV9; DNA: TGTGCCAGCAGCCCAGGCCGGGGTAGCGGGGGATTCGCGGAGACCCAGTACTTC; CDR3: CASSPGRGSGGFAETQYF
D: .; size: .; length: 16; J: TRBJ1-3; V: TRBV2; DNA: TGTGCCAGCAGTGGTGCAGGGACCCTCTCTGGAAACACCATATATTTT; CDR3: CASSGAGTLSGNTIYF
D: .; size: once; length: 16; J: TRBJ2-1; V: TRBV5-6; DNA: TGTGCCAGCAGCTTGCAGGAATATGGTTCCTACAATGAGCAGTTCTTC; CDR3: CASSLQEYGSYNEQFF
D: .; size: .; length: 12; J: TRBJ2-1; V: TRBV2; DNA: TGTGCCAGCAAGGGGGAATACAATGAGCAGTTCTTC; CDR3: CASKGEYNEQFF
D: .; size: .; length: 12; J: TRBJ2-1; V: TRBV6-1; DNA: TGTGCCACGGACACGCCGGGCAATGAGCAGTTCTTC; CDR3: CATDTPGNEQFF
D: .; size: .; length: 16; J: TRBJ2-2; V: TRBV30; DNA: TGTGCCTGGAGTGTACCGGCGGGGAGGAACACCGGGGAGCTGTTTTTT; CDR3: CAWSVPAGRNTGELFF
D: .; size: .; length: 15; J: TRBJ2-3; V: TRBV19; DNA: TGTGCCAGTAGGCGACAGGAGATTAGCACAGATACGCAGTATTTT; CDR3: CASRRQEISTDTQYF
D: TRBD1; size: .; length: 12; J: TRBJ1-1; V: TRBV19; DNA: TGTGCCAGTGTTGACAGGGCCACTGAAGCTTTCTTT; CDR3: CASVDRATEAFF
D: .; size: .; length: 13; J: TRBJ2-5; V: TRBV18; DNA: TGTGCCAGCTCACCGAACAGGGAAGAGACCCAGTACTTC; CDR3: CASSPNREETQYF
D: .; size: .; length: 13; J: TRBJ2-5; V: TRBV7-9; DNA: TGTGCCAGCAGCTTCTTTGTAAAAGAGACCCAGTACTTC; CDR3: CASSFFVKETQYF
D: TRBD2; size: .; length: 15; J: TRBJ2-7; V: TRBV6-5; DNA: TGTGCCAGCAGTCACGGGACTAGCGGGAGGGACGAGCAGTACTTC; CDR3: CASSHGTSGRDEQYF
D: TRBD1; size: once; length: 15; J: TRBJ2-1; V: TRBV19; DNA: TGTGCCAGTACCGTGGACAGGGGGTCCTACAATGAGCAGTTCTTC; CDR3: CASTVDRGSYNEQFF
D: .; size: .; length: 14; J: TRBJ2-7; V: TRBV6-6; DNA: TGTGCCAGCAGTGACTCCGGGGCCTCCAACGAGCAGTACTTC; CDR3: CASSDSGASNEQYF
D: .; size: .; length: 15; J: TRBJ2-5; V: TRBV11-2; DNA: TGTGCCAGCAGCCCGGGGGCTACTTACCAAGAGACCCAGTACTTC; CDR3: CASSPGATYQETQYF
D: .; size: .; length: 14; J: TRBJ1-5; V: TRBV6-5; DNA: TGTGCCAGCAGTTACCAGGGTAGCAATCAGCCCCAGCATTTT; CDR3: CASSYQGSNQPQHF
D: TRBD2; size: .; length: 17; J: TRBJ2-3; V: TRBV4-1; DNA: TGCGCCAGCAGCCAAGATATACTAGCGGGGGGTCCCGTTACGCAGTATTTT; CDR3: CASSQDILAGGPVTQYF
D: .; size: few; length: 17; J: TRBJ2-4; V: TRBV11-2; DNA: TGTGCCAGCAGCCCAAAAATCGGAGGGATCGCGAAAAACATTCAGTACTTC; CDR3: CASSPKIGGIAKNIQYF
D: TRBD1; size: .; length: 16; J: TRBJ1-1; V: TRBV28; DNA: TGTGCCAGCAGTCTCCCGGGACAGCGAAGGAACACTGAAGCTTTCTTT; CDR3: CASSLPGQRRNTEAFF
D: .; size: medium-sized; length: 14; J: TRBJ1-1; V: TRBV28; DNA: TGTGCCAGCAGTTTAGGAGGGGGGAAAACTGAAGCTTTCTTT; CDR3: CASSLGGGKTEAFF
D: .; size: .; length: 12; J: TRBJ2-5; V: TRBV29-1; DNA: TGCAGCGCAGAACAGGGTGCGGAGACCCAGTACTTC; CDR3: CSAEQGAETQYF